The source of this T cell receptor beta chain is a study of CD8+ T cells in alopecia areata. Study observations and caveats: Many expanded lesional clones persisted in scalp and blood during tofacitinib treatment. Although TCR sharing was seen in mice, sharing across patients was less clear, possibly for HLA-related reasons.

In this sample, this clone turned up a few times. No antigen is known for it. As to treatment: oral pan-JAK inhibitor, 5-10 mg twice daily. RNA was extracted and reverse transcribed into cDNA as the sequencing template. Generated by immunoSEQ multiplex PCR, the TCRdb table keeps only in-frame clones and is missing some. The sample lists about 200,000 clones; more than 45% were seen once. Trimming took 3 bases from V and 7 from J; bases not matched to a gene: 1. The CDR3 is 12 residues long. Germline lookup yields CDR1 ENHRY and CDR2 SYGVKD. The genes are TRBV10-3 and TRBJ2-3, with 7 bases lining up with TRBD1. Specimen: CD4+ T cells sorted from blood, collected at week 4, from a patient treated with tofacitinib. The sequence came from a human donor with alopecia areata. The CDR3 bases are TGTGCCATCAGTGAACAGGGGAATACGCAGTATTTT. Translation gives CAISEQGNTQYF.